This T cell receptor (beta chain) was documented in a study of graft-versus-host responses after intestinal transplantation. The wider study: As for transplant type, recipients had multivisceral, liver-intestinal, or isolated intestinal grafts. General study results and limits: Among recipient marrow samples, GvH clones were found; some appeared first in ileum or blood. The highest levels of circulating GvH clones went along with early declines in HvG clones after transplant.

The method was immunoSEQ multiplex PCR; TCRdb's version includes in-frame clones alone and lacks a portion of them. The sample lists roughly 110,000 clones; around 90% were seen once. V lost 1 base and J 1 base, leaving 10 bases between the germline ends. The germline V gene encodes CDR1 KGHSH and CDR2 LQKENI. This CDR3 comprises 15 residues. Turning to this clone: Its antigen is unidentified.

The sequencing here drew on unstimulated CD4+ T cells sorted from spleen or lymph node cells, taken before transplant. The clonotype originates from a human donor who was the organ donor for an intestinal transplant. V usage is TRBV18 and J usage is TRBJ1-1; the D is unclear. For the CDR3, the DNA is TGTGCCAGCTCACCACGGGCAGACCCGAACACTGAAGCTTTCTTT. It is translated as CASSPRADPNTEAFF. Variable domain in full (rest from reference TRBV18 and TRBJ1-1): NAGVMQNPRHLVRRRGQEARLRCSPMKGHSHVYWYRQLPEEGLKFMVYLQKENIIDESGMPKERFSAEFPKEGPSILRIQQVVRGDSAAYFCASSPRADPNTEAFFGQGTRLTVV.